The 20 T cell receptor beta chains below were found in one sample sequenced in a study of PD-1 blockade in mismatch repair-deficient tumors. Libraries were prepared by immunoSEQ multiplex PCR; TCRdb keeps only in-frame clonotypes and omits some of them. The sample lists tens of thousands of clones; less than 85% were seen once. The sequences come from PBMCs, collected before pembrolizumab treatment. The receptors derive from an adult with mismatch repair-deficient cancer.

This clone was seen only once. The CDR3 DNA reads as TGTGCCAGCAGCTTAGGGAAGCTAGCAACCTACTACAATGAGCAGTTCTTC. Its protein is CASSLGKLATYYNEQFF. The chain links TRBV11-2 to TRBJ2-1; D is perhaps TRBD2 (5 bases). The CDR3 consists of 17 residues. Germline loops: CDR1 SGHAT, CDR2 FQNNGV. The germline V and J ends were trimmed by 1 base and 3 bases, with 16 bases remaining between them.

The chain is built from TRBV27 and TRBJ2-1, with TRBD2 as a possible D gene (5 bases). CDR3 length: 14 residues. Trimming took 3 bases from V and 4 from J, leaving 10 bases between them. In germline, CDR1 is MNHEY, CDR2 SMNVEV (reference sequence). Written as DNA, the CDR3 is TGTGCCAGCAGTTTCGGACTTGATTACAATGAGCAGTTCTTC. Translation: CASSFGLDYNEQFF.

The chain links TRBV29-1 to TRBJ2-1; TRBD1 aligns across 11 bases. V lost 4 bases to trimming and J lost 10 bases; unmatched junction nucleotides: 9. Germline assignment: CDR1 SQVTM and CDR2 ANQGSEA. The CDR3 loop spans 14 amino acids. The CDR3 sequence: CSVVRVDRGREQFF. The CDR3 DNA reads as TGCAGCGTTGTTAGGGTGGACAGGGGGCGGGAGCAGTTCTTC.

This sequence joins TRBV21-1 and TRBJ2-7; TRBD1, the D gene given by the table, was not confirmed from the DNA. TRBV21-1 counts as a pseudogene. The CDR3 has 15 amino acids. The CDR3 DNA reads as TGTGCCAGCAGCAAAGTGAGGGACAGGGGGTACGAGCAGTACTTC. Its protein product is CASSKVRDRGYEQYF.

The chain employs TRBV30 and TRBJ2-7, with D maybe TRBD2 (5 bases). V gave up 0 bases and J gave up 7 bases, with 10 bases separating them. The CDR3 is made up of 12 amino acids. In germline, CDR1 is GTSNPN, CDR2 SVGIG (reference sequence). In DNA, the CDR3 is TGTGCCTGGAGTGTTTCGGGGTGGGAGCAGTACTTC. This gives the protein CAWSVSGWEQYF.

This chain connects TRBV18 to TRBJ1-1; D is unclear. CDR1 is KGHSH, CDR2 LQKENI, per germline. The V end lost 2 bases, the J end lost 0 bases, and 10 bases lay between the germline ends. The CDR3 length is 15 residues. CDR3 bases: TGTGCCAGCTCACCAAAGATTACAATGAACACTGAAGCTTTCTTT. Protein: CASSPKITMNTEAFF.

This sequence joins TRBV9 and TRBJ2-1; 14 nucleotides line up with TRBD2. J lost 8 bases, V lost 8 bases, and 33 bases had no gene match. This CDR3 has 23 amino acids. From germline, CDR1 is SGDLS and CDR2 YYNGEE. CDR3 sequence (DNA): TGTGCCAGTCCTAACCCTACGAGGGACAGGGCCGGGACTAGCGGGAGAAGTCACGATGAGCAGTTCTTC. It encodes CASPNPTRDRAGTSGRSHDEQFF. The full variable domain, completed using reference TRBV9 and TRBJ2-1, is DSGVTQTPKHLITATGQRVTLRCSPRSGDLSVYWYQQSLDQGLQFLIQYYNGEERAKGNILERFSAQQFPDLHSELNLSSLELGDSALYFCASPNPTRDRAGTSGRSHDEQFFGPGTRLTVL.

The chain uses TRBV2 and TRBJ2-2; TRBD1 agrees at 7 bases. This CDR3 has 15 residues. Germline V gene lookup returns CDR1 SNHLY and CDR2 FYNNEI. The V and J ends lost 3 bases and 2 bases, in that order; junction bases with no gene match: 3. The CDR3 DNA sequence: TGTGCCAGCAGTGATAGGGGGCTCAACACCGGGGAGCTGTTTTTT. It encodes CASSDRGLNTGELFF.

This sequence joins TRBV9 and TRBJ1-2; D may be TRBD1 (5 bases). Germline CDR1 and CDR2: SGDLS and YYNGEE. CDR3 size: 16 residues. V gave up 2 bases and J gave up 3 bases, with 17 bases separating them. CDR3: CASSVADSRLDYGYTF. CDR3 bases: TGTGCCAGCAGCGTGGCCGACAGTCGTTTGGACTATGGCTACACCTTC.

The chain employs TRBV7-9 and TRBJ2-7; 9 nucleotides align to TRBD1. The CDR3 has 14 amino acids. J gave up 4 bases and V 5 bases, and 6 bases lay outside the gene matches. Germline V gene data show CDR1 as SEHNR and CDR2 as FQNEAQ (reference sequence). CDR3: CASSPDRGRYEQYF. CDR3 coding DNA: TGTGCCAGCAGCCCAGACAGGGGGAGATACGAGCAGTACTTC. Supplemented by reference TRBV7-9 and TRBJ2-7, the full variable domain reads DTGVSQNPRHKITKRGQNVTFRCDPISEHNRLYWYRQTLGQGPEFLTYFQNEAQLEKSRLLSDRFSAERPKGSFSTLEIQRTEQGDSAMYLCASSPDRGRYEQYFGPGTRLTVT.

This clone appeared a few times. The V gene is TRBV6-6, the J gene TRBJ1-2; possibly TRBD1 for D (6 bases). This CDR3 has 12 residues. The germline V and J ends were trimmed by 8 bases and 4 bases, with 11 bases remaining between them. Per the germline V gene, CDR1 is MNHNY and CDR2 is SVGAGI (reference sequence). CDR3 protein: CASEDRSYGYTF. The CDR3 DNA follows: TGTGCCAGCGAGGACAGATCCTATGGCTACACCTTC.

The chain is built from TRBV18 and TRBJ2-7, with TRBD1 as a possible D gene (5 bases). Germline V lookup: CDR1 KGHSH, CDR2 LQKENI. Trimming removed 6 bases at V and 0 bases at J, with 15 bases between. The CDR3 loop spans 15 amino acids. Here the CDR3 DNA reads TGTGCCAGCTCCCCAGCACGAGACAGCTCCTACGAGCAGTACTTC. It translates to CASSPARDSSYEQYF. Based on the CDR3 plus reference TRBV18 and TRBJ2-7, the full variable domain is NAGVMQNPRHLVRRRGQEARLRCSPMKGHSHVYWYRQLPEEGLKFMVYLQKENIIDESGMPKERFSAEFPKEGPSILRIQQVVRGDSAAYFCASSPARDSSYEQYFGPGTRLTVT.

The chain employs TRBV30 and TRBJ1-2; 7 bases are shared with TRBD1. The CDR3 sequence is 14 residues long. Trimming cost V 4 bases and J 8 bases; bases outside gene matches: 13. Per the germline V gene, CDR1 is GTSNPN and CDR2 is SVGIG (reference sequence). The DNA of the CDR3 is TGTGCCTGGAATTACCGAACAGGGGCTAAAGGCTACACCTTC. It codes for CAWNYRTGAKGYTF.

The rearrangement links TRBV5-1 to TRBJ2-1; no definite D call. Per germline, CDR1 SGHRS and CDR2 YFSETQ. The CDR3 is made up of 14 amino acids. Trimming took off 0 bases at V and 8 bases at J, with 12 bases between the two ends. The CDR3 DNA sequence: TGCGCCAGCAGCTTGGCCAGCGCCTGGGATGAGCAGTTCTTC. Translated: CASSLASAWDEQFF.

The genes are TRBV19 and TRBJ2-1, with D maybe TRBD1 (5 bases). The V and J ends lost 5 bases and 1 base respectively, with 12 bases between them. The germline gives CDR1 LNHDA, CDR2 SQIVND (reference sequence). This CDR3 is 15 amino acids long. CDR3 loop: CASSPLDSSYNEQFF. The CDR3 coding sequence is TGTGCCAGTAGTCCACTCGACAGTTCCTACAATGAGCAGTTCTTC.

V and J are TRBV18 and TRBJ1-1, with 7 bases fitting TRBD1. Germline V gene lookup returns CDR1 KGHSH and CDR2 LQKENI. Germline trimming cut 6 bases from V and 7 bases from J; bases unmatched to any gene: 5. This CDR3 contains 12 residues. In DNA form, the CDR3 reads TGTGCCAGCTCCCGGGACAGCCTTGAAGCTTTCTTT. Its protein is CASSRDSLEAFF.

V is TRBV5-4 and J is TRBJ2-2; 8 bases map to TRBD1. This CDR3 spans 15 amino acids. Germline assignment: CDR1 SGHNT and CDR2 YYREEE (reference sequence). After removal of 4 bases from V and 4 bases from J, the junction contained 6 bases not matched to a gene. CDR3 residues: CASSKDRGVTGELFF. CDR3 nucleotides: TGTGCCAGCAGCAAAGACAGGGGAGTCACCGGGGAGCTGTTTTTT.

The chain couples TRBV19 to TRBJ1-1, with D hard to call. Trimming removed 5 bases from V and 11 bases from J, with 18 bases in between. CDR1 and CDR2 (germline): LNHDA, SQIVND (reference sequence). The CDR3 length is 13 residues. The CDR3 coding sequence is TGTGCCAGTAGTCCCGAGGGCCAGATGAGGGCTTTCTTT. This sequence encodes CASSPEGQMRAFF.

The rearrangement joins TRBV28 to TRBJ2-7, with D maybe TRBD1 (6 bases). The CDR3 covers 15 residues. Germline V CDR1 and CDR2: MDHEN, SYDVKM. Deletions cut 5 bases from V and 7 bases from J, with 21 bases between. The CDR3 loop is CASSPRQVFWGEQYF. Here the CDR3 DNA reads TGTGCCAGCAGTCCTAGACAGGTCTTTTGGGGGGAGCAGTACTTC.

This clone was detected a few times. The rearrangement links TRBV19 to TRBJ1-1; 7 bases are shared with TRBD1. Germline values: CDR1 LNHDA, CDR2 SQIVND (reference sequence). V trimming: 3 bases; J trimming: 4 bases; junction bases outside the gene matches: 11. The CDR3 has 16 amino acids. In DNA form, the CDR3 reads TGTGCCAGTAGTATCCCCGGGACAGCCTGGAGCACTGAAGCTTTCTTT. Translation: CASSIPGTAWSTEAFF.